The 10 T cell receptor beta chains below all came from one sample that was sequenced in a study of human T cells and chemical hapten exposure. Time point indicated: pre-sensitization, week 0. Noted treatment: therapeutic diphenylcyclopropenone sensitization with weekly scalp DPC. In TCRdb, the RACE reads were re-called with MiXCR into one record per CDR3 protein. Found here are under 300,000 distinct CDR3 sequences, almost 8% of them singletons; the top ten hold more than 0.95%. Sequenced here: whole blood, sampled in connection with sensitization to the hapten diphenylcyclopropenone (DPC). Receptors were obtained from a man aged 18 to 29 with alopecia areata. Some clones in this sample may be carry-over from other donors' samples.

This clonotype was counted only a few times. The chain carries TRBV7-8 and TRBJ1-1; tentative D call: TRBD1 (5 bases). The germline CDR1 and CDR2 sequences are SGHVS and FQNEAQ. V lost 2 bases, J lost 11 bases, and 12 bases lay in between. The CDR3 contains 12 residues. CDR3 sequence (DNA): TGTGCCAGCAGCTTACTGGGGGTGGCGGCTTTCTTT. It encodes CASSLLGVAAFF.

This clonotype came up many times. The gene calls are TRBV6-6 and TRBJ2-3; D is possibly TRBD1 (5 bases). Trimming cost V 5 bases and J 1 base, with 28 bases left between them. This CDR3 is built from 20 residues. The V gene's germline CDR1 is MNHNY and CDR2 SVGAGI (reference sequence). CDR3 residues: CASSPDNADGRSRGTDTQYF. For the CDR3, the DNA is TGTGCCAGCAGTCCAGATAATGCCGACGGGCGGTCCAGGGGCACAGATACGCAGTATTTT.

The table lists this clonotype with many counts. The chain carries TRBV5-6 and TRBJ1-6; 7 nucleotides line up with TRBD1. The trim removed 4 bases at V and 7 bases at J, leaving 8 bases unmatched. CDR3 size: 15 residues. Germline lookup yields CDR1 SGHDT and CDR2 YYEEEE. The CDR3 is CASSPDRAGNSPLHF. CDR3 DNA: TGTGCCAGCAGCCCCGACAGGGCGGGAAATTCACCCCTCCACTTT.

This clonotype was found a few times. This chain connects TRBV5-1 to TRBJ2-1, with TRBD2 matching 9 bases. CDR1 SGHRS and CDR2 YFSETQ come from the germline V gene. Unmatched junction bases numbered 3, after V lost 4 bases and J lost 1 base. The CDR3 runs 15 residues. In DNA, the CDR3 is TGCGCCAGCAGCACGACTAGCGGATCCTACAATGAGCAGTTCTTC. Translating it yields CASSTTSGSYNEQFF.

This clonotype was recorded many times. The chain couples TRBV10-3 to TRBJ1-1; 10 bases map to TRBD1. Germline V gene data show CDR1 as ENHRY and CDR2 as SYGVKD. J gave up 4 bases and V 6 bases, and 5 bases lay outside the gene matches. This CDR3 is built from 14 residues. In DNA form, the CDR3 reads TGTGCCATCAGAGGGGACAGGGGAGGCACTGAAGCTTTCTTT. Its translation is CAIRGDRGGTEAFF.

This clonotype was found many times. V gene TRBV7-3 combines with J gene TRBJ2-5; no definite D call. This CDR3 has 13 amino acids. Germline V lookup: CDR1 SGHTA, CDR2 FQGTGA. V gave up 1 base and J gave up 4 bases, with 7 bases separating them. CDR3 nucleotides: TGTGCCAGCAGCTTAAGGATGGGAGAGACCCAGTACTTC. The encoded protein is CASSLRMGETQYF.

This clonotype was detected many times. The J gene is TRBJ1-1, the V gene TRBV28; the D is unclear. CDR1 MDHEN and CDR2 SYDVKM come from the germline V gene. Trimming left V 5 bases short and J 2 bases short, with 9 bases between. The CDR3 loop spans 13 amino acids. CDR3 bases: TGTGCCAGCAGTAGTCTGCGAAACACTGAAGCTTTCTTT. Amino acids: CASSSLRNTEAFF.

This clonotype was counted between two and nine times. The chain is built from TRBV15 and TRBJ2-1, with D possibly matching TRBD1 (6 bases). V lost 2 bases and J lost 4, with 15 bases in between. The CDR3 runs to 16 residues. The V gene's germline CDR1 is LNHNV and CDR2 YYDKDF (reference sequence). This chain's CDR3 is CATSRYRDTLYNEQFF. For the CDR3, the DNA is TGTGCCACCAGCAGATACCGGGACACACTTTACAATGAGCAGTTCTTC.

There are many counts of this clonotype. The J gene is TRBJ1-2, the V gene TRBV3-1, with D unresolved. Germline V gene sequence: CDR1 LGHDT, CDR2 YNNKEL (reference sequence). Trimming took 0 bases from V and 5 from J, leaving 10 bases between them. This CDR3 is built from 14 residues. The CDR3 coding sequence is TGTGCCAGCAGCCAAGAGACCGGGCGGTATGGCTACACCTTC. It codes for CASSQETGRYGYTF.

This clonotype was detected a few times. CDR3: CASRLTSTDTQYF. The CDR3 coding sequence is TGTGCCAGCCGTTTAACTAGCACAGATACGCAGTATTTT. The chain joins TRBV13 to TRBJ2-3; no definite D call. Trimming removed 8 bases at V and 0 bases at J, with 9 bases between. Germline V gives CDR1 PRHDT, CDR2 FYEKMQ (reference sequence). This CDR3 is built from 13 residues.